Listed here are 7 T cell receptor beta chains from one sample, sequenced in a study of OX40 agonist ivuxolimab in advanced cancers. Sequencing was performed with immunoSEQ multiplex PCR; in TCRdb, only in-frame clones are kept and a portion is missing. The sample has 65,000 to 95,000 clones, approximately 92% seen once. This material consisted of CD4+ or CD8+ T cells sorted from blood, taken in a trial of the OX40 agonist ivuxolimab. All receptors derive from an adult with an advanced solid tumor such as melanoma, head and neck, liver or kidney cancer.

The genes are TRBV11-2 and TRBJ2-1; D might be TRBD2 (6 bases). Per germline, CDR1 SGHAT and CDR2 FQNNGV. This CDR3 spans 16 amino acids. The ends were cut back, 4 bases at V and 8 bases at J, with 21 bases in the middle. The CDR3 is CASSSGTFSVWDEQFF. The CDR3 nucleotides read TGTGCCAGCAGCTCCGGGACTTTTTCAGTATGGGATGAGCAGTTCTTC. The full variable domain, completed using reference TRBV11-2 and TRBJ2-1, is EAGVAQSPRYKIIEKRQSVAFWCNPISGHATLYWYQQILGQGPKLLIQFQNNGVVDDSQLPKDRFSAERLKGVDSTLKIQPAKLEDSAVYLCASSSGTFSVWDEQFFGPGTRLTVL.

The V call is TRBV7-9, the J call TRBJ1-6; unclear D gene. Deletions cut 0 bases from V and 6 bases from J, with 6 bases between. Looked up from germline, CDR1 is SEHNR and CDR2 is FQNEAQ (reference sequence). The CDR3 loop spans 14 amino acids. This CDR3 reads CASSLAGRNSPLHF. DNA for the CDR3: TGTGCCAGCAGCTTAGCAGGGCGTAATTCACCCCTCCACTTT.

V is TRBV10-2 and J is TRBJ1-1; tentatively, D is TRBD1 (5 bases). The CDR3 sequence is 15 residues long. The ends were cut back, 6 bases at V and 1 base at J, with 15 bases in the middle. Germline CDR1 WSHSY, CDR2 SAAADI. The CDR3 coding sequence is TGCGCCAGCAGAGAAACCCAGGGTCGGAACACTGAAGCTTTCTTT. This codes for CASRETQGRNTEAFF.

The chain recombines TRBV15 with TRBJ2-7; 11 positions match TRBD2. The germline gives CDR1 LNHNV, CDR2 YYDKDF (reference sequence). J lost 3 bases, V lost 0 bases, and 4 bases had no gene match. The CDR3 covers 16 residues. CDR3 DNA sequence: TGTGCCACCAGCAGAGAGGGGGGGACTAGCGGCTACGAGCAGTACTTC. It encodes CATSREGGTSGYEQYF.

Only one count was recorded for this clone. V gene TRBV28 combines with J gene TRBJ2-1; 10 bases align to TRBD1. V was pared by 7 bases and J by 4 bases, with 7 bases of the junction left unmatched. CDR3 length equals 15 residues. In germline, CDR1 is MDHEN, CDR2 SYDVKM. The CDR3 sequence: CASTKDRGGYNEQFF. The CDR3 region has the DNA TGTGCCAGCACCAAGGACAGGGGGGGTTACAATGAGCAGTTCTTC. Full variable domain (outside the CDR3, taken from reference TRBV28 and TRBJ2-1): DVKVTQSSRYLVKRTGEKVFLECVQDMDHENMFWYRQDPGLGLRLIYFSYDVKMKEKGDIPEGYSVSREKKERFSLILESASTNQTSMYLCASTKDRGGYNEQFFGPGTRLTVL.

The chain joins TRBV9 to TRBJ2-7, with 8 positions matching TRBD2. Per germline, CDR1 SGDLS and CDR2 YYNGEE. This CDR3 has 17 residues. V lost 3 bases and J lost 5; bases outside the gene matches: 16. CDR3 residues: CASSATGGGGLTDEQYF. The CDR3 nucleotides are TGTGCCAGCAGCGCTACCGGGGGGGGCGGCCTGACTGACGAGCAGTACTTC.

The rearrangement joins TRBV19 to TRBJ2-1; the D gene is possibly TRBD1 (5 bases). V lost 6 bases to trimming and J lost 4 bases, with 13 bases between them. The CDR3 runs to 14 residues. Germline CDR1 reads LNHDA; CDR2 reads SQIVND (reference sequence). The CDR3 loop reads CASRRTRLYNEQFF. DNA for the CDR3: TGTGCCAGTAGAAGGACACGACTTTACAATGAGCAGTTCTTC.